The present T cell receptor beta chain was sequenced within a study of a mutant IDH1 vaccine in newly diagnosed glioma. Looking at the study overall: Onset of vaccination occurred 4-6 weeks following radiotherapy alone, or with temozolomide cycles. Sex among treated patients split approximately 62% male, roughly 40% female; mean age was approximately 40 years. Most patients had received both radiotherapy and temozolomide, the prior options being radiotherapy, temozolomide, or both.

The length of the CDR3 is 19 residues. Germline CDR1 and CDR2: LGHNA and YSLEER. Unmatched junction bases numbered 14, after V lost 1 base and J lost 7 bases. Stated time point: week 35, safety follow-up. Every single dose of the vaccine, 300 ug of mutant IDH1 20-mer peptide, came with topical imiquimod. Eight vaccinations went to patients in weeks 1, 3, 5, 7, 11, 15, 19, 23. This clone was seen only once. Its antigen remains unidentified. Here immunoSEQ multiplex PCR was the method, and the copy in TCRdb shows in-frame clones only, minus some. The sample carries about 47,000 clones, around 90% recorded once.

The V call is TRBV4-3, the J call TRBJ1-4; TRBD1 matches at 11 bases. The clonotype originates from a middle-aged woman with glioma. The specimen was PBMCs, collected from a glioma patient whose treatment included an IDH1 peptide vaccine. CDR3 DNA sequence: TGCGCCAGCAGCCAAGCTAGTCCGGGACAGGGGGTTTCGGGTGAAAAACTGTTTTTT. Protein: CASSQASPGQGVSGEKLFF.